This T cell receptor beta chain stems from a study of blood T cell repertoires in COVID-19 (dated by TCRdb to about 2020). Concerning the study at large: Collaborator samples came from the United States, Italy and Spain and covered acute and convalescent phases of COVID-19. The prospective study material was composed of cDNA or gDNA derived from T cells, B-cell-depleted T cells, or PBMCs. A de-identified subject ID, COVID-19 status, age in years and sex were almost always included in the sample metadata. Samples came from the ongoing ImmuneRACE study (first 160 participants) plus 1,254 subjects from 6 global collaborators. Where available, HLA class I and class II types were taken from metadata supplied by the sample provider and were not determined by assay-based typing. The repertoires were released in a freely available public database intended as a resource for research on the immune response to SARS-CoV-2. Deeply sampled blood TCRbeta repertoires from subjects exposed to, actively infected with, or recovered from COVID-19 were included in the dataset. Broader findings and caveats from the paper: The quantity of clinical and demographic metadata differed by source and by participant and was supplied without curation.

One collaborating source in Seattle enrolled patients while the patients were actively infected and followed the patients over time throughout the course of disease. Whole blood was collected in K2EDTA tubes by collaborating institutions according to the institutions' own protocols. Collaborator samples were shipped for TCRbeta analysis as frozen whole blood, isolated PBMCs, or DNA extracted from either sample type. V sheds 1 base and J sheds 6 bases, leaving 12 bases between their ends. In the germline V gene, CDR1 corresponds to SGHAT and CDR2 to FQNNGV. Its CDR3 holds 14 amino acids, cysteine through phenylalanine. Solely the CDR3 DNA is kept, with 42 bases framed from the first base. TCRbeta CDR3 regions were amplified from genomic DNA using the immunoSEQ Assay, a bias-controlled multiplex PCR. Turning to the authors' computational methods: Within the assay, amplification of reference gene primers was used to estimate how many nucleated cells each sample contained. Sequence reads were collapsed and filtered to measure the absolute abundance of every unique TCRbeta CDR3 rearrangement. For each sample, productive Simpson clonality was calculated as the square root of Simpson's diversity index across productive rearrangements. TCRdb's version of the immuneACCESS table is confined to in-frame rearrangements and falls short of the full clone set. An unresolved V gene accounts for under half of the shortfall where checked; the remainder is of unknown origin. V and J calls and clone size are given by that table; D and trimming were obtained from the DNA. The table for this sample lists about 530,000 clones; about 89% of them were counted only once. Of the sample, under 8.5% is held by the ten largest clones.

About this clone: There is no known antigen for this receptor. It has no much larger one-base neighbor in the sample; base qualities were not kept.

This TCR came from a woman in her 50s with COVID-19, enrolled during active disease. Material for sequencing was peripheral blood. The chain is made from TRBV11-2 and TRBJ1-2, and possibly TRBD1, on 5 matching bases. For the CDR3, the sequence is CASSLGRVGDGYTF. The DNA sequence follows: TGTGCCAGCAGCTTAGGGAGGGTAGGGGATGGCTACACCTTC.